This TCR beta chain was sequenced for a study of blood T cell repertoires in COVID-19. V was pared by 2 bases and J by 2 bases, with 9 bases between. This CDR3 has 14 amino acids. Germline CDR1 is LGHNT and CDR2 is FRNRAP. Data came from immunoSEQ multiplex PCR; TCRdb stores just in-frame clones and leaves some out. The sample includes some 460,000 clones, 87% of them seen just once. Among Cohort 3 donors, those recovered had two negative PCRs, clearance, or symptom resolution. The sequence was obtained from a woman between 18 and 29 years old who had recovered from COVID-19. Sequenced material: PBMCs or T cells enriched from blood (not recorded which). The chain has TRBV12-5 and TRBJ1-1; D not certain. The CDR3 DNA follows: TGTGCTAGTGGTTTGCCAGGAAGCAACACTGAAGCTTTCTTT. Protein: CASGLPGSNTEAFF.